This T cell receptor beta chain derives from a study of tumor-infiltrating lymphocytes in oesophageal squamous cell carcinoma. MiXCR, applied by TCRdb to the PCR reads, yields one record per CDR3 protein. The sample has over 11,000 distinct CDR3 sequences, 46% seen once; the top ten hold approximately 46%. The CDR3 adds up to 16 amino acids, both ends counted. Germline V gene sequence: CDR1 MNHGY, CDR2 SVAAGI. In the case of this clonotype: Since no conserved phenylalanine or tryptophan closes the CDR3, a read error is the likely cause. The limits of the CDR3 on the DNA are not certain, so only TCRdb's listed CDR3 is given.

The sequenced sample was blood. The chain has TRBV6-9 and TRBJ2-5; TRBD2 reflects the table's D call only, with no check against the DNA. The clonotype originates from a male donor with esophageal squamous cell carcinoma. This chain's CDR3 is CASSYSPTGNPYTFGS.